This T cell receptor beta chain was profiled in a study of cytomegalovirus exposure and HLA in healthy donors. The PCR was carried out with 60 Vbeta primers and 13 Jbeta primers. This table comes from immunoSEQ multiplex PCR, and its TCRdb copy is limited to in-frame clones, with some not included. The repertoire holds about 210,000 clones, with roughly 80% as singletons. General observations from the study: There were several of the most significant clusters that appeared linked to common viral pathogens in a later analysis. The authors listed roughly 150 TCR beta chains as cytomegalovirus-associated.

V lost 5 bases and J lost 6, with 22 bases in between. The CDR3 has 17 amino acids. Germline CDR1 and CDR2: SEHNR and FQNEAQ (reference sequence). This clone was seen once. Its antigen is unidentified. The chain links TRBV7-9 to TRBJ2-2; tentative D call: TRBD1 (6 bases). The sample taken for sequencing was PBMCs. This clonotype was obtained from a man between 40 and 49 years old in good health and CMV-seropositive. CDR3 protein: CASSTGHSALYAGELFF. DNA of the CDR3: TGTGCCAGCAGCACGGGACACTCGGCCTTATACGCCGGGGAGCTGTTTTTT. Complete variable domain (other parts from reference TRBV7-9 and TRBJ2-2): DTGVSQNPRHKITKRGQNVTFRCDPISEHNRLYWYRQTLGQGPEFLTYFQNEAQLEKSRLLSDRFSAERPKGSFSTLEIQRTEQGDSAMYLCASSTGHSALYAGELFFGEGSRLTVL.